This TCR beta chain was found in a study of a mutant IDH1 vaccine in newly diagnosed glioma. Whole-study context: Initiation of the vaccine course occurred 4-6 weeks after radiotherapy alone, or alongside temozolomide cycles.

The time point here: week 23, last vaccination. Doses comprised 300 ug of mutant IDH1 20-mer peptide each, plus topical imiquimod. This clone was seen just once. Its antigen remains unknown. This CDR3 is 12 amino acids long. Germline trimming cut 6 bases from V and 3 bases from J; bases unmatched to any gene: 4. Germline V gives CDR1 SQVTM, CDR2 ANQGSEA. TCRdb keeps only in-frame clones here, not all; method: immunoSEQ multiplex PCR. Altogether around 40,000 clones are present, around 78% being singletons, with the ten largest covering around 6.5%. The chain has TRBV29-1 and TRBJ2-7; 8 bases are a match to TRBD1. This clonotype originated in a woman aged 40 to 49 with glioma. Some clones in this sample may be carry-over from other donors' samples. The material was PBMCs, obtained from a glioma patient whose treatment included an IDH1 peptide vaccine. DNA of the CDR3: TGCAGCGTCGACAGGGGAGGCTACGAGCAGTACTTC. Its translation: CSVDRGGYEQYF.